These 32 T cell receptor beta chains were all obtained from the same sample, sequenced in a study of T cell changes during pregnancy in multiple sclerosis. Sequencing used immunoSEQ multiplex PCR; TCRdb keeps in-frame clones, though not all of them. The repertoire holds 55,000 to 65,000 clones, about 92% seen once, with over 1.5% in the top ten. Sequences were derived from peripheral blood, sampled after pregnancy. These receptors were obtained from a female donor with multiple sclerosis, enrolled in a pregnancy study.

The CDR3 protein is CASSSQGNRETQYF. CDR3 nucleotide sequence: TGTGCCAGCAGTTCTCAGGGTAATCGAGAGACCCAGTACTTC. The chain couples TRBV6-5 to TRBJ2-5, with a possible D match to TRBD1 (5 bases). CDR3 length: 14 residues. V lost 4 bases and J lost 4, with 13 bases in between. CDR1 is MNHEY, CDR2 SVGAGI, per germline.

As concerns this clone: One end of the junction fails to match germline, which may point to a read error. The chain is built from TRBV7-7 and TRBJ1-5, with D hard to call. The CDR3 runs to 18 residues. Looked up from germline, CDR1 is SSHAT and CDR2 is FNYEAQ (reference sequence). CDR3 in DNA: TGTGCTAGCAGCACGCGACTAACTACGAGGCTGAGCAATCAGCCCCAGCATTTT. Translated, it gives CASSTRLTTRLSNQPQHF. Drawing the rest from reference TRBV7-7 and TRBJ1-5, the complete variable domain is GAGVSQSPRYKVTKRGQDVTLRCDPISSHATLYWYQQALGQGPEFLTYFNYEAQPDKSGLPSDRFSAERPEGSISTLTIQRTEQRDSAMYRCASSTRLTTRLSNQPQHFGDGTRLSIL.

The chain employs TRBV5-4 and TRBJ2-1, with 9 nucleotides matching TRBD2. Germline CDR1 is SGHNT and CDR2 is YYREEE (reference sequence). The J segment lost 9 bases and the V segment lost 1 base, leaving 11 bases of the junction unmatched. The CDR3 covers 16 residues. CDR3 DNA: TGTGCCAGCAGCTTGAATGCGGGAGGGGCGGGACGTGAGCAGTTCTTC. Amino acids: CASSLNAGGAGREQFF.

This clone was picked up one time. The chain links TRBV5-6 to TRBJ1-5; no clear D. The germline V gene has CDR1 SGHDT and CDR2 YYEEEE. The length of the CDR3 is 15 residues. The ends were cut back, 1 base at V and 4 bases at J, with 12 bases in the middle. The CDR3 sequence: CASSLFGGNNQPQHF. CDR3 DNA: TGTGCCAGCAGCTTGTTCGGAGGGAATAATCAGCCCCAGCATTTT.

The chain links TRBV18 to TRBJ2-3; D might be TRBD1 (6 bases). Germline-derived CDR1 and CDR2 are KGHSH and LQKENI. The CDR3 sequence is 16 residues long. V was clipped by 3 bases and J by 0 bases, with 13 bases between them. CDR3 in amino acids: CASSPKRDISTDTQYF. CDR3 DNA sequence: TGTGCCAGCTCACCGAAAAGGGACATTAGCACAGATACGCAGTATTTT.

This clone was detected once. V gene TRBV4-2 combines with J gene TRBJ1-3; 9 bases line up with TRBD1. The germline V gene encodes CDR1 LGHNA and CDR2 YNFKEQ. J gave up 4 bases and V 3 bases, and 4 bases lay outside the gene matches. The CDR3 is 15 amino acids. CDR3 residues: CASSQGQGLGNTIYF. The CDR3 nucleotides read TGTGCCAGCAGCCAGGGACAGGGACTCGGAAACACCATATATTTT.

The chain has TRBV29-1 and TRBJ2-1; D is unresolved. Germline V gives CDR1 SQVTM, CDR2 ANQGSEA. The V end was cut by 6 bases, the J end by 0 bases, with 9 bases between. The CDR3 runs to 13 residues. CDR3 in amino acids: CSVLLSSYNEQFF. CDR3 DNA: TGCAGCGTCCTATTAAGCTCCTACAATGAGCAGTTCTTC.

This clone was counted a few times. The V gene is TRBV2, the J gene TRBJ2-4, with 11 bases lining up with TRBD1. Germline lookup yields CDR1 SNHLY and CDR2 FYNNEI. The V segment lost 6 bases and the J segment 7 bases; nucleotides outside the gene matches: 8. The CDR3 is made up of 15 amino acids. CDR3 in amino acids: CASRGDRGFSNIQYF. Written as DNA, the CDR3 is TGTGCCAGCAGGGGGGACAGGGGGTTTTCCAACATTCAGTACTTC.

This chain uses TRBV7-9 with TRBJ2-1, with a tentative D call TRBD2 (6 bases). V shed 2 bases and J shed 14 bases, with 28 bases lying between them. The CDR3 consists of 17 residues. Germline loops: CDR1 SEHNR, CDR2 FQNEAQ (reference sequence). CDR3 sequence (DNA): TGTGCCAGCAGCTTATATCCGACCGGGAGCCCTCCGTCTAAGAAGTTCTTC. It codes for CASSLYPTGSPPSKKFF.

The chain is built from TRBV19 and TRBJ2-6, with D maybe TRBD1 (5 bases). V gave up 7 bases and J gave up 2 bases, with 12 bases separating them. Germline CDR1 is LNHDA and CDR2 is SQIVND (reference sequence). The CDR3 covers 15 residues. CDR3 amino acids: CASTPTVTGANVLTF. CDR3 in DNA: TGTGCCAGTACTCCGACAGTCACTGGGGCCAACGTCCTGACTTTC.

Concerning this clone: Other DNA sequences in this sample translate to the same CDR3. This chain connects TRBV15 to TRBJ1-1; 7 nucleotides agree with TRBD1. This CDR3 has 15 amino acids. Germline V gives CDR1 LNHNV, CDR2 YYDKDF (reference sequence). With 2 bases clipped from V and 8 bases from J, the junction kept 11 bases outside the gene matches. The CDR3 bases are TGTGCCACCAGCAGACTCCGACAGGGTTCCACCGAAGCTTTCTTT. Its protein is CATSRLRQGSTEAFF.

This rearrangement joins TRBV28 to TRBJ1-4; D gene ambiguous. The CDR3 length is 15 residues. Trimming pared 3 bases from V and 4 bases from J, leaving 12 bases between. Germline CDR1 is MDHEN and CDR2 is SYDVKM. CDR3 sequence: CASSLLGAGNEKLFF. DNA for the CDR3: TGTGCCAGCAGTTTGTTGGGCGCAGGTAATGAAAAACTGTTTTTT.

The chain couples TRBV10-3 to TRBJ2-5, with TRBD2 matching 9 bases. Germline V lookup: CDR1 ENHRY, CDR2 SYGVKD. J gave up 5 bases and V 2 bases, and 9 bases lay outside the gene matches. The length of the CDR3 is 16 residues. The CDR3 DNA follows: TGTGCCATCAGTGAGAGAATAGCGGGAGTAGGTGAGACCCAGTACTTC. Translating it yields CAISERIAGVGETQYF.

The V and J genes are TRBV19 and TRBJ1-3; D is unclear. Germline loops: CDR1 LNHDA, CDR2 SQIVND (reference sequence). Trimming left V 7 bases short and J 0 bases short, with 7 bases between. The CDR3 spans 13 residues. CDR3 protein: CASKEGSGNTIYF. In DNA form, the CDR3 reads TGTGCCAGTAAGGAGGGCTCTGGAAACACCATATATTTT.

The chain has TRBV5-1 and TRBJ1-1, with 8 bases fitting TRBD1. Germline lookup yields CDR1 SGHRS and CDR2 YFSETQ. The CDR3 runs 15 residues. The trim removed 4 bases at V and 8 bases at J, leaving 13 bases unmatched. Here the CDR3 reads CASSPEGTGGREAFF. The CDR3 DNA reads TGCGCCAGCAGCCCCGAGGGGACAGGCGGTCGGGAAGCTTTCTTT. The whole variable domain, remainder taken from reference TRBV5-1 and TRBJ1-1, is KAGVTQTPRYLIKTRGQQVTLSCSPISGHRSVSWYQQTPGQGLQFLFEYFSETQRNKGNFPGRFSGRQFSNSRSEMNVSTLELGDSALYLCASSPEGTGGREAFFGQGTRLTVV.

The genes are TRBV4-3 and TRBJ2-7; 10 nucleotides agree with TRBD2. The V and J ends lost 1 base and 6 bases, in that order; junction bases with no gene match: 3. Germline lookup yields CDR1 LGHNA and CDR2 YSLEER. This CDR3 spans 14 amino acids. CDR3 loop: CASSQASGGFEQYF. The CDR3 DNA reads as TGCGCCAGCAGCCAAGCTAGCGGGGGTTTCGAGCAGTACTTC.

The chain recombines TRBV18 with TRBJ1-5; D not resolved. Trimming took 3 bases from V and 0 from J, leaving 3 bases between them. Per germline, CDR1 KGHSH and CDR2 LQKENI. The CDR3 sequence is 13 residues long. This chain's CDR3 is CASSPYSNQPQHF. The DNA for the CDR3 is TGTGCCAGCTCACCGTATAGCAATCAGCCCCAGCATTTT.

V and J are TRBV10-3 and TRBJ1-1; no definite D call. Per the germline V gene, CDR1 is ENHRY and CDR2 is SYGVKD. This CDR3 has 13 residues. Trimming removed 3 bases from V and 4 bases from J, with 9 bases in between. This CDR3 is CAISDLRSTEAFF. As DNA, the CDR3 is TGTGCCATCAGTGATCTTCGGTCCACTGAAGCTTTCTTT.

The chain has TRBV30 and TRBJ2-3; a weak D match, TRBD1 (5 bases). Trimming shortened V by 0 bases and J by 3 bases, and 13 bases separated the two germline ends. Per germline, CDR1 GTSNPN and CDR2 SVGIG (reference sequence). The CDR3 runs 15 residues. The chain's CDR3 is CAWSVDQGLTDTQYF. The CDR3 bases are TGTGCCTGGAGTGTAGACCAGGGCCTTACAGATACGCAGTATTTT.

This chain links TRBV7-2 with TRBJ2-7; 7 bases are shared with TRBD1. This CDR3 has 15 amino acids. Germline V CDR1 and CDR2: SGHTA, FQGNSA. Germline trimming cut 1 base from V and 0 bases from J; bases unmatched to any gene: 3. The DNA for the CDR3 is TGTGCCAGCAGCTTAGAGGGACAGATCTCCTACGAGCAGTACTTC. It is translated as CASSLEGQISYEQYF.

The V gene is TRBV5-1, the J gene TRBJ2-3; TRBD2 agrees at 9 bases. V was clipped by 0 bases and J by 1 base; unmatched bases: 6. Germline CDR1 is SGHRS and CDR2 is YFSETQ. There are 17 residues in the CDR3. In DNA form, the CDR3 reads TGCGCCAGCAGCTTGGAGTTAGCGGGAGCTGGCACAGATACGCAGTATTTT. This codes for CASSLELAGAGTDTQYF. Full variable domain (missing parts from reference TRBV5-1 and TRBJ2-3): KAGVTQTPRYLIKTRGQQVTLSCSPISGHRSVSWYQQTPGQGLQFLFEYFSETQRNKGNFPGRFSGRQFSNSRSEMNVSTLELGDSALYLCASSLELAGAGTDTQYFGPGTRLTVL.

The CDR3 coding sequence is TGTGCCAGTGGCCCGGGACTGATGTACGAGCAGTACTTC. Encoded protein: CASGPGLMYEQYF. This rearrangement joins TRBV19 to TRBJ2-7, with a possible D match to TRBD2 (6 bases). CDR3 length equals 13 residues. The V gene lost 8 bases and the J gene lost 4 bases, with 15 bases spanning the gap. Germline-derived CDR1 and CDR2 are LNHDA and SQIVND (reference sequence).

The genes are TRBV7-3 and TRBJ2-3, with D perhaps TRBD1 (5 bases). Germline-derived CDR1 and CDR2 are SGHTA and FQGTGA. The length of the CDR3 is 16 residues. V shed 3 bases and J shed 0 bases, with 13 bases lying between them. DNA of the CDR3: TGTGCCAGCAGCTTCCTGGGGCGCCCTAGCACAGATACGCAGTATTTT. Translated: CASSFLGRPSTDTQYF.

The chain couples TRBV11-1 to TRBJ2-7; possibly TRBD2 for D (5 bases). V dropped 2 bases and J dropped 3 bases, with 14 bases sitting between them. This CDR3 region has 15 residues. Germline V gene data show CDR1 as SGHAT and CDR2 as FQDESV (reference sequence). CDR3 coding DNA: TGTGCCAGCAGCTTAATTCAAAGCGGTTACTACGAGCAGTACTTC. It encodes CASSLIQSGYYEQYF. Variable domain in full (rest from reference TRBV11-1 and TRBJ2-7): EAEVAQSPRYKITEKSQAVAFWCDPISGHATLYWYRQILGQGPELLVQFQDESVVDDSQLPKDRFSAERLKGVDSTLKIQPAELGDSAMYLCASSLIQSGYYEQYFGPGTRLTVT.

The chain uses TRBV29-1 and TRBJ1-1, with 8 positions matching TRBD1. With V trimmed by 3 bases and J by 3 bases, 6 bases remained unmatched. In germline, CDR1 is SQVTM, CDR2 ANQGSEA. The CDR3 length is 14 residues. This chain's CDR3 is CSVERTGLDTEAFF. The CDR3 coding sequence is TGCAGCGTTGAGCGGACAGGGTTGGACACTGAAGCTTTCTTT.

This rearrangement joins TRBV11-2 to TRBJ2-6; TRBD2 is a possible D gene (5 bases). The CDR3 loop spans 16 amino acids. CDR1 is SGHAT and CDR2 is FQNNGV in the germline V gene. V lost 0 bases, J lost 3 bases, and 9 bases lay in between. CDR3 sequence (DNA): TGTGCCAGCAGCTTAGAGTCGGGGTTTGGGGCCAACGTCCTGACTTTC. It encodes CASSLESGFGANVLTF.

This chain's CDR3 is CASSGGLAGGREQFF. For the CDR3, the DNA is TGTGCCAGCAGCGGGGGACTAGCGGGAGGCCGAGAGCAGTTCTTC. The gene calls are TRBV5-6 and TRBJ2-1; 15 bases are shared with TRBD2. V dropped 4 bases and J dropped 10; count of bases not matched to a gene: 6. The length of the CDR3 is 15 residues. Germline V gene data show CDR1 as SGHDT and CDR2 as YYEEEE.

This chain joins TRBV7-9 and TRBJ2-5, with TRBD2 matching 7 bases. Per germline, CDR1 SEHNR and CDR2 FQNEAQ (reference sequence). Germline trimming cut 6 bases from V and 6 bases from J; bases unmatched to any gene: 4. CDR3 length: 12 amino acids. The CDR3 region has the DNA TGTGCCAGCAGTTGGGGGGGAAAGACCCAGTACTTC. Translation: CASSWGGKTQYF.

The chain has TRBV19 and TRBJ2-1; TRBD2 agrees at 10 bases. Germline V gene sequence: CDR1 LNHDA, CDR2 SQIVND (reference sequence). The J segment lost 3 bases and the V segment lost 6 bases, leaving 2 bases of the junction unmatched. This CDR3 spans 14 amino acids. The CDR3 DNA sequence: TGTGCCAGTAGCTCTAGCGGGAGCTACAATGAGCAGTTCTTC. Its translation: CASSSSGSYNEQFF.

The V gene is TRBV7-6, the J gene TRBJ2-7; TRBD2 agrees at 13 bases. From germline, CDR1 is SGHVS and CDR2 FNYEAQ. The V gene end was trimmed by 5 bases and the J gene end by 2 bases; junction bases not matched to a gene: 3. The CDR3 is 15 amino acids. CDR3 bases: TGTGCCAGCAGCCCAGGGACTAGCGGGACCTACGAGCAGTACTTC. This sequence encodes CASSPGTSGTYEQYF. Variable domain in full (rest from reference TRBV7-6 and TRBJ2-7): GAGVSQSPRYKVTKRGQDVALRCDPISGHVSLYWYRQALGQGPEFLTYFNYEAQQDKSGLPNDRFSAERPEGSISTLTIQRTEQRDSAMYRCASSPGTSGTYEQYFGPGTRLTVT.

The CDR3 is CASSQARAGNSYEQYF. Here the CDR3 DNA reads TGCGCCAGCAGCCAAGCTAGAGCGGGGAACTCCTACGAGCAGTACTTC. The genes are TRBV4-3 and TRBJ2-7; 7 nucleotides agree with TRBD2. CDR1 is LGHNA and CDR2 is YSLEER in the germline V gene. This CDR3 contains 16 residues. Trimming at V came to 1 base and at J to 0 bases, leaving 6 bases not matched to a gene.

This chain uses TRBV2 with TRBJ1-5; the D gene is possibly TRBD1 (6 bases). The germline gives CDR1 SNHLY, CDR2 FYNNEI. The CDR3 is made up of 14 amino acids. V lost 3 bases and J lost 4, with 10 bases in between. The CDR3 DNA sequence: TGTGCCAGCAGTGATCAGGGGCGGAATCAGCCCCAGCATTTT. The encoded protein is CASSDQGRNQPQHF.